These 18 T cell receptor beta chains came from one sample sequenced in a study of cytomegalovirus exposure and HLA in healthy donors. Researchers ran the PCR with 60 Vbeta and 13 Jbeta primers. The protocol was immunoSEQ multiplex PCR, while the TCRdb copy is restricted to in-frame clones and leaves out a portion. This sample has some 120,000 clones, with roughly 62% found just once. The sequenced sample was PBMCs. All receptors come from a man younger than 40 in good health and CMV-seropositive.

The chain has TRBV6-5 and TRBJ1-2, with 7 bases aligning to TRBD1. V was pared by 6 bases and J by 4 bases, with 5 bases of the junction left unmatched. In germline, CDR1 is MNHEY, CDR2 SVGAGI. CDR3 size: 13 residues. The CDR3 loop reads CASRRQGFYGYTF. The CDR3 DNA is TGTGCCAGCAGGAGACAGGGCTTCTATGGCTACACCTTC.

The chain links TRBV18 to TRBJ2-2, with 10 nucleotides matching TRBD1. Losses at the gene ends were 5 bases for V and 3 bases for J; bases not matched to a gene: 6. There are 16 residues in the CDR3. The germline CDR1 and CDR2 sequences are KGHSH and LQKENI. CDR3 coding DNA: TGTGCCAGCTCAACCAAAGGGACAGGGGACACCGGGGAGCTGTTTTTT. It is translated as CASSTKGTGDTGELFF. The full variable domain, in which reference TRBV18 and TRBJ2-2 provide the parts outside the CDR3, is NAGVMQNPRHLVRRRGQEARLRCSPMKGHSHVYWYRQLPEEGLKFMVYLQKENIIDESGMPKERFSAEFPKEGPSILRIQQVVRGDSAAYFCASSTKGTGDTGELFFGEGSRLTVL.

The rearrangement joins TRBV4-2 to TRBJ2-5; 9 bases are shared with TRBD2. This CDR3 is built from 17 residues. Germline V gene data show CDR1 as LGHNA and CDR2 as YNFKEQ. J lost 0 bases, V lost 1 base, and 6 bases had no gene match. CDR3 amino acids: CASSQGGAGGYQETQYF. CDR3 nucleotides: TGTGCCAGCAGCCAAGGAGGGGCGGGAGGGTACCAAGAGACCCAGTACTTC.

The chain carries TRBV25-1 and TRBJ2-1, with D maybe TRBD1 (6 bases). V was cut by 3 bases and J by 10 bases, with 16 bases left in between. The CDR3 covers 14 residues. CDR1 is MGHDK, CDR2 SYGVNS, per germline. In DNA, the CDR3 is TGTGCCAGCAGTGACCCCCGGACAGTTAGGGAGCAGTTCTTC. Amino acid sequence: CASSDPRTVREQFF. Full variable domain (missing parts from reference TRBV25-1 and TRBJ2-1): EADIYQTPRYLVIGTGKKITLECSQTMGHDKMYWYQQDPGMELHLIHYSYGVNSTEKGDLSSESTVSRIRTEHFPLTLESARPSHTSQYLCASSDPRTVREQFFGPGTRLTVL.

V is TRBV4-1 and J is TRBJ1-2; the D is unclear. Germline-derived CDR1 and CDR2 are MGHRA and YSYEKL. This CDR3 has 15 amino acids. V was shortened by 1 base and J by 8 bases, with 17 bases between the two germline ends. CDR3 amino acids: CASSQGGRAVRGYTF. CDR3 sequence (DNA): TGCGCCAGCAGCCAAGGCGGGAGGGCGGTTCGGGGCTACACCTTC.

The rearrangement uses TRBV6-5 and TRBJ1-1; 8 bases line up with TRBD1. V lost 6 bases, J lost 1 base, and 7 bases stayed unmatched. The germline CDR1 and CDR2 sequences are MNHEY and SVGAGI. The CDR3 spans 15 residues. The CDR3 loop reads CASSPLGQGNTEAFF. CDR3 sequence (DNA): TGTGCCAGCAGCCCCCTCGGACAGGGGAACACTGAAGCTTTCTTT.

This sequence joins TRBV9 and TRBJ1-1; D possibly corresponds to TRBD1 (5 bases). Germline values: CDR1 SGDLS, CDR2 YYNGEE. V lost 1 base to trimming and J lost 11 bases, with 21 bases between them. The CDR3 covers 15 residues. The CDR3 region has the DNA TGTGCCAGCAGCGTAAGGGACTGGGGGGGGACTCCGGCTTTCTTT. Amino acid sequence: CASSVRDWGGTPAFF. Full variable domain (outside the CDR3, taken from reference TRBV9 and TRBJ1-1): DSGVTQTPKHLITATGQRVTLRCSPRSGDLSVYWYQQSLDQGLQFLIQYYNGEERAKGNILERFSAQQFPDLHSELNLSSLELGDSALYFCASSVRDWGGTPAFFGQGTRLTVV.

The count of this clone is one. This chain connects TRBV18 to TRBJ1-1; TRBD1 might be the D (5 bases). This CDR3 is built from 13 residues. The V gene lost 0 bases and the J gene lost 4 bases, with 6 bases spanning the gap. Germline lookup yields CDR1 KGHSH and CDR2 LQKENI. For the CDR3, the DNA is TGTGCCAGCTCACCACCTGACAGCACTGAAGCTTTCTTT. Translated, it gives CASSPPDSTEAFF.

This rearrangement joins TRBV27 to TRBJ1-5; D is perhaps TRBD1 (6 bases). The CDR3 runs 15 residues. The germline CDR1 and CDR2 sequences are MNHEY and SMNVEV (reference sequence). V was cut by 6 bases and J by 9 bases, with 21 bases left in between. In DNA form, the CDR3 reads TGTGCCAGCAGCCCCGGAGCGGGGGGGACACGGCCCCAGCATTTT. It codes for CASSPGAGGTRPQHF.

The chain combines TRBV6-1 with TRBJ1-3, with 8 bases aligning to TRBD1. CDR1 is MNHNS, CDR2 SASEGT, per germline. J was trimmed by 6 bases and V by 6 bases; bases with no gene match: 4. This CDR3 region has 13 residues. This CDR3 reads CASRYRGANTIYF. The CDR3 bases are TGTGCCAGCAGGTACAGGGGGGCAAACACCATATATTTT.

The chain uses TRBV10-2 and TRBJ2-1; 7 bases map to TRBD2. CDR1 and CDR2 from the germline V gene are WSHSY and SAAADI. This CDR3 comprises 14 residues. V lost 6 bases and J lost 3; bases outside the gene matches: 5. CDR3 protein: CASSPRTSYNEQFF. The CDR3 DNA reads TGCGCCAGCAGCCCTCGGACTAGCTACAATGAGCAGTTCTTC.

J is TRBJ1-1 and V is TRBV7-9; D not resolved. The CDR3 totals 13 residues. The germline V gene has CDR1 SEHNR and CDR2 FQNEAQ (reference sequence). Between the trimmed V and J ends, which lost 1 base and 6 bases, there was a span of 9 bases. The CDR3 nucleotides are TGTGCCAGCAGCTTAGGTGACAAGCCTGAAGCTTTCTTT. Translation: CASSLGDKPEAFF.

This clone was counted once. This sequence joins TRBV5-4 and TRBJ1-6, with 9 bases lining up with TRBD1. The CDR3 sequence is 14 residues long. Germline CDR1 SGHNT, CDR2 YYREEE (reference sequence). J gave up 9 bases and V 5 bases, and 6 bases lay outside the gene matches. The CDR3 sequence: CASRPDRGSSPLHF. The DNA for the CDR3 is TGTGCCAGCAGGCCAGACAGGGGGAGTTCACCCCTCCACTTT.

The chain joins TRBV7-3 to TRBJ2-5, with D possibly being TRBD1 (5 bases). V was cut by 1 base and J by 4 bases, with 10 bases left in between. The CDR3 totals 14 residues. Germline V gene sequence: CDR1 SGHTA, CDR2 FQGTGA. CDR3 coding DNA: TGTGCCAGCAGCTTAATAGGGGATGGAGAGACCCAGTACTTC. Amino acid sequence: CASSLIGDGETQYF. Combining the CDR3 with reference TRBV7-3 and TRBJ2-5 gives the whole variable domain GAGVSQTPSNKVTEKGKYVELRCDPISGHTALYWYRQSLGQGPEFLIYFQGTGAADDSGLPNDRFFAVRPEGSVSTLKIQRTERGDSAVYLCASSLIGDGETQYFGPGTRLLVL.

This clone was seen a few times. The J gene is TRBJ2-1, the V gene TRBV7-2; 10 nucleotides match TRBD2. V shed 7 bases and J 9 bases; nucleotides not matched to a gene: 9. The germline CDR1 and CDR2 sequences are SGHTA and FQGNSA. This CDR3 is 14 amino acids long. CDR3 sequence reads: CASTNSGRTGEQFF. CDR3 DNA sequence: TGTGCCAGCACCAATAGCGGGAGGACGGGTGAGCAGTTCTTC.

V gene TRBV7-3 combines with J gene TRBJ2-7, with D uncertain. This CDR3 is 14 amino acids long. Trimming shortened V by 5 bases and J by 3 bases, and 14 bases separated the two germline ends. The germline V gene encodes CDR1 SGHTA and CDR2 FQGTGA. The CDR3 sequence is CASSTSPQDYEQYF. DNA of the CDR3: TGTGCCAGCAGCACGTCCCCCCAGGACTACGAGCAGTACTTC. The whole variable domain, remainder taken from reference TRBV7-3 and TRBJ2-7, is GAGVSQTPSNKVTEKGKYVELRCDPISGHTALYWYRQSLGQGPEFLIYFQGTGAADDSGLPNDRFFAVRPEGSVSTLKIQRTERGDSAVYLCASSTSPQDYEQYFGPGTRLTVT.

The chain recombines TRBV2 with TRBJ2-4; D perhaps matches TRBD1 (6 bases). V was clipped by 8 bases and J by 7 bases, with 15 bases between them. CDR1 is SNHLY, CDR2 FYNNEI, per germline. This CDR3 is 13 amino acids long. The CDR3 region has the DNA TGTGCCAGCGACCCAGGGGATAGGAACATTCAGTACTTC. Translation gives CASDPGDRNIQYF.

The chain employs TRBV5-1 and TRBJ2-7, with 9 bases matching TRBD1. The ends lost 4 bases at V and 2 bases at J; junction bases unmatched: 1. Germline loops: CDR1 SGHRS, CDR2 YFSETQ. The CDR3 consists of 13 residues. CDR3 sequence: CASSRDRAYEQYF. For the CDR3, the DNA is TGCGCCAGCAGCAGGGACAGGGCCTACGAGCAGTACTTC.